A selection of T cell receptor beta chains follows, all from one sample in a study of blood T cells in healthy people across ages. A single record per CDR3 protein comes from TCRdb applying MiXCR to the 5' RACE reads. The profile shows about 800,000 distinct CDR3 sequences, around 45% of them singletons. Source material: blood. These receptors came from an elderly man in good health. Each CDR3 is given with its conserved first and last residue. The order of the fields is V gene, J gene, D gene, clone size, CDR3 protein, CDR3 DNA. D genes are given only for firm matches. Size is omitted from some rows. Given values are once, few, many or a class for expanded clones.

v_gene: TRBV20-1; j_gene: TRBJ2-1; d_gene: TRBD2; abundance: .; CDR3aa: CSASFFSGSGNEQFF; CDR3nt: TGCAGTGCTAGTTTTTTCAGCGGGAGCGGCAATGAGCAGTTCTTC
v_gene: TRBV12-3/TRBV12-4; j_gene: TRBJ1-5; d_gene: .; abundance: .; CDR3aa: CTSRRSGGPQGDQPQHF; CDR3nt: TGTACCAGTCGCAGATCGGGGGGCCCGCAAGGGGATCAGCCCCAGCATTTT
v_gene: TRBV28; j_gene: TRBJ2-7; d_gene: .; abundance: few; CDR3aa: CASTPAGITYEQYF; CDR3nt: TGTGCCAGCACCCCAGCCGGGATTACCTACGAGCAGTACTTC
v_gene: TRBV7-2; j_gene: TRBJ2-2; d_gene: .; abundance: .; CDR3aa: CASSLDAAGANTGELFF; CDR3nt: TGTGCCAGCAGCCTAGATGCAGCTGGAGCGAACACCGGGGAGCTGTTTTTT
v_gene: TRBV20-1; j_gene: TRBJ2-1; d_gene: TRBD2; abundance: few; CDR3aa: CSAIAGGRGNEQFF; CDR3nt: TGCAGTGCGATAGCGGGAGGGCGGGGGAATGAGCAGTTCTTC
v_gene: TRBV24-1; j_gene: TRBJ2-3; d_gene: .; abundance: .; CDR3aa: CATSDRRGGVTDTQYF; CDR3nt: TGTGCCACCAGTGACCGCCGAGGCGGGGTAACAGATACGCAGTATTTT
v_gene: TRBV6-2/TRBV6-3; j_gene: TRBJ2-3; d_gene: TRBD2; abundance: .; CDR3aa: CASRGLAGVIDTQYF; CDR3nt: TGTGCCAGCAGGGGACTAGCGGGAGTGATAGATACGCAGTATTTT
v_gene: TRBV2; j_gene: TRBJ2-7; d_gene: .; abundance: .; CDR3aa: CASSREGARYEQYF; CDR3nt: TGTGCCAGCAGTAGGGAGGGGGCTAGATACGAGCAGTACTTC
v_gene: TRBV7-2; j_gene: TRBJ2-1; d_gene: .; abundance: few; CDR3aa: CASSLRGLSYNEQFF; CDR3nt: TGTGCCAGCAGCTTACGCGGGCTATCCTACAATGAGCAGTTCTTC
v_gene: TRBV7-2; j_gene: TRBJ2-7; d_gene: TRBD2; abundance: .; CDR3aa: CASSWREAGTYEQYF; CDR3nt: TGTGCCAGCAGCTGGCGGGAGGCAGGAACCTACGAGCAGTACTTC
v_gene: TRBV5-5; j_gene: TRBJ2-1; d_gene: .; abundance: few; CDR3aa: CASTSFTGLQHNEQFF; CDR3nt: TGTGCCAGCACGAGTTTTACGGGACTCCAACACAATGAGCAGTTCTTC
v_gene: TRBV11-2; j_gene: TRBJ1-6; d_gene: .; abundance: many; CDR3aa: CASSLDRYSPLHF; CDR3nt: TGTGCCAGCAGCTTAGATCGTTATTCACCCCTCCACTTT
v_gene: TRBV5-1; j_gene: TRBJ2-3; d_gene: .; abundance: .; CDR3aa: CASSLERSSDTQYF; CDR3nt: TGCGCCAGCAGCTTGGAGCGTTCGTCAGATACGCAGTATTTT
v_gene: TRBV7-2; j_gene: TRBJ1-2; d_gene: TRBD1; abundance: .; CDR3aa: CASSLAAGQDYGYTF; CDR3nt: TGTGCCAGCAGCTTAGCTGCGGGACAGGACTATGGCTACACCTTC
v_gene: TRBV7-8; j_gene: TRBJ1-1; d_gene: TRBD1; abundance: .; CDR3aa: CASSEGQLMNTEAFF; CDR3nt: TGTGCCAGCAGCGAGGGACAGCTAATGAACACTGAAGCTTTCTTT
v_gene: TRBV3-1; j_gene: TRBJ2-1; d_gene: TRBD2; abundance: .; CDR3aa: CASSLVLAGGQNGQFF; CDR3nt: TGTGCCAGCAGCCTCGTACTAGCGGGAGGGCAAAATGGGCAGTTCTTC
v_gene: TRBV10-3; j_gene: TRBJ2-3; d_gene: TRBD1; abundance: .; CDR3aa: CAIREGQDTTDTQYF; CDR3nt: TGTGCCATCAGGGAGGGACAGGACACCACAGATACGCAGTATTTT
v_gene: TRBV12-3/TRBV12-4; j_gene: TRBJ2-3; d_gene: TRBD2; abundance: .; CDR3aa: CASSFRAGEDTQYF; CDR3nt: TGTGCCAGCAGTTTCAGGGCGGGAGAAGATACGCAGTATTTT
v_gene: TRBV6-2/TRBV6-3; j_gene: TRBJ1-1; d_gene: .; abundance: .; CDR3aa: CASSYMRDTTAFF; CDR3nt: TGTGCCAGCAGTTATATGAGGGACACTACAGCTTTCTTT
v_gene: TRBV15; j_gene: TRBJ2-2; d_gene: .; abundance: .; CDR3aa: CATSRDHTGELFF; CDR3nt: TGTGCCACCAGCAGAGATCACACCGGGGAGCTGTTTTTT
v_gene: TRBV28; j_gene: TRBJ2-5; d_gene: .; abundance: .; CDR3aa: CASSPSRGGGETQYF; CDR3nt: TGTGCCAGCAGTCCCAGCAGGGGAGGTGGGGAGACCCAGTACTTC
v_gene: TRBV28; j_gene: TRBJ2-7; d_gene: .; abundance: .; CDR3aa: CASVGQGKEQYF; CDR3nt: TGTGCCAGCGTTGGGCAGGGAAAAGAGCAGTACTTC
v_gene: TRBV5-1; j_gene: TRBJ2-3; d_gene: TRBD2; abundance: few; CDR3aa: CASSLPTSGSRDTQYF; CDR3nt: TGCGCCAGCAGCTTGCCGACTAGCGGGAGTCGGGATACGCAGTATTTT
v_gene: TRBV9; j_gene: TRBJ2-7; d_gene: .; abundance: few; CDR3aa: CASSQSSGSEQYF; CDR3nt: TGTGCCAGCAGCCAATCCTCGGGGTCCGAGCAGTACTTC
v_gene: TRBV5-1; j_gene: TRBJ2-1; d_gene: TRBD2; abundance: .; CDR3aa: CANGNSGLSNEQFF; CDR3nt: TGCGCCAACGGAAATAGCGGGTTATCCAATGAGCAGTTCTTC
v_gene: TRBV20-1; j_gene: TRBJ2-3; d_gene: .; abundance: .; CDR3aa: CSARGATGTDTQYF; CDR3nt: TGCAGTGCTAGAGGAGCGACCGGCACAGATACGCAGTATTTT
v_gene: TRBV7-3; j_gene: TRBJ2-7; d_gene: TRBD2; abundance: few; CDR3aa: CASSLNAGGSYEQYF; CDR3nt: TGTGCCAGCAGCTTAAATGCGGGAGGATCCTACGAGCAGTACTTC
v_gene: TRBV18; j_gene: TRBJ2-7; d_gene: TRBD2; abundance: few; CDR3aa: CASSLSLGGSSYEQYF; CDR3nt: TGTGCCAGCTCACTCTCCCTTGGCGGGAGCTCCTACGAGCAGTACTTC
v_gene: TRBV15; j_gene: TRBJ2-3; d_gene: .; abundance: .; CDR3aa: CATRLLLTDTQYF; CDR3nt: TGTGCCACCAGGCTTCTCCTCACAGATACGCAGTATTTT
v_gene: TRBV5-1; j_gene: TRBJ2-1; d_gene: .; abundance: few; CDR3aa: CASSPLANNEQFF; CDR3nt: TGCGCCAGCAGCCCGCTAGCGAACAATGAGCAGTTCTTC
v_gene: TRBV9; j_gene: TRBJ2-5; d_gene: .; abundance: many; CDR3aa: CASSVGAEQETQYF; CDR3nt: TGTGCCAGCAGCGTTGGGGCAGAGCAGGAGACCCAGTACTTC
v_gene: TRBV7-2; j_gene: TRBJ1-6; d_gene: TRBD1; abundance: .; CDR3aa: CVSSLKGQGANSPLHF; CDR3nt: TGTGTCAGCAGCTTAAAGGGACAGGGAGCGAATTCACCCCTCCACTTT
v_gene: TRBV20-1; j_gene: TRBJ2-3; d_gene: TRBD2; abundance: .; CDR3aa: CSARRLAGAGDTQYF; CDR3nt: TGCAGTGCTAGACGCCTAGCGGGAGCCGGAGATACGCAGTATTTT
v_gene: TRBV27; j_gene: TRBJ2-7; d_gene: .; abundance: .; CDR3aa: CASSFTVLGEQYF; CDR3nt: TGTGCCAGCAGTTTCACGGTTCTGGGCGAGCAGTACTTC
v_gene: TRBV4-1; j_gene: TRBJ1-6; d_gene: TRBD1; abundance: few; CDR3aa: CASSQDPPGGYSPLHF; CDR3nt: TGCGCCAGCAGCCAAGATCCCCCAGGGGGGTACTCACCCCTCCACTTT
v_gene: TRBV5-1; j_gene: TRBJ2-1; d_gene: TRBD1; abundance: .; CDR3aa: CASSFLTTGNEQFF; CDR3nt: TGCGCCAGCAGCTTTCTTACGACAGGGAATGAGCAGTTCTTC
v_gene: TRBV20-1; j_gene: TRBJ2-7; d_gene: TRBD2; abundance: .; CDR3aa: CSARALAGGPYEQYF; CDR3nt: TGCAGTGCTAGAGCTCTAGCGGGAGGGCCATACGAGCAGTACTTC
v_gene: TRBV20-1; j_gene: TRBJ2-1; d_gene: .; abundance: .; CDR3aa: CSAPNPQSSYNEQFF; CDR3nt: TGCAGTGCTCCCAACCCACAGAGCTCCTACAATGAGCAGTTCTTC
v_gene: TRBV20-1; j_gene: TRBJ2-3; d_gene: .; abundance: .; CDR3aa: CSARLGAGDTQYF; CDR3nt: TGCAGTGCTAGGCTGGGGGCAGGAGATACGCAGTATTTT
v_gene: TRBV7-2; j_gene: TRBJ2-7; d_gene: TRBD1; abundance: few; CDR3aa: CASSLGQGGDYEQYF; CDR3nt: TGTGCCAGCAGCCTTGGACAGGGGGGGGACTACGAGCAGTACTTC
v_gene: TRBV4-2; j_gene: TRBJ2-2; d_gene: TRBD1; abundance: .; CDR3aa: CASSQPTGAATGELFF; CDR3nt: TGTGCCAGCAGCCAACCGACAGGGGCGGCCACCGGGGAGCTGTTTTTT
v_gene: TRBV7-2; j_gene: TRBJ2-7; d_gene: TRBD2; abundance: many; CDR3aa: CASRPGLATYEQYF; CDR3nt: TGTGCCAGCAGACCGGGACTAGCCACGTACGAGCAGTACTTC
v_gene: TRBV7-2; j_gene: TRBJ1-2; d_gene: TRBD1; abundance: .; CDR3aa: CASSVGQGRAIRYGYTF; CDR3nt: TGTGCCAGCAGCGTCGGACAGGGTAGGGCGATTCGCTATGGCTACACCTTC
v_gene: TRBV10-3; j_gene: TRBJ2-1; d_gene: TRBD2; abundance: .; CDR3aa: CAIRGLAGELKFF; CDR3nt: TGTGCCATCAGGGGACTAGCGGGAGAACTAAAGTTCTTC
v_gene: TRBV4-1; j_gene: TRBJ2-7; d_gene: .; abundance: .; CDR3aa: CASSQDFLPFYEQYF; CDR3nt: TGCGCCAGCAGCCAAGATTTCCTGCCCTTCTACGAGCAGTACTTC
v_gene: TRBV12-3/TRBV12-4; j_gene: TRBJ2-5; d_gene: TRBD2; abundance: many; CDR3aa: CASSFLLAGGQEQYF; CDR3nt: TGTGCCAGCAGTTTCCTACTAGCGGGAGGGCAAGAGCAGTACTTC
v_gene: TRBV7-9; j_gene: TRBJ2-7; d_gene: TRBD2; abundance: .; CDR3aa: CASSPRGTSGRAHEQYF; CDR3nt: TGTGCCAGCAGCCCCCGGGGGACTAGCGGGAGGGCCCACGAGCAGTACTTC
v_gene: TRBV7-2; j_gene: TRBJ2-5; d_gene: .; abundance: many; CDR3aa: CASSGGTDQETQYF; CDR3nt: TGTGCCAGCAGCGGGGGGACAGATCAAGAGACCCAGTACTTC
v_gene: TRBV20-1; j_gene: TRBJ2-7; d_gene: .; abundance: .; CDR3aa: CSAGGLYYEQYF; CDR3nt: TGCAGTGCTGGAGGACTTTACTACGAGCAGTACTTC
v_gene: TRBV7-9; j_gene: TRBJ2-5; d_gene: .; abundance: .; CDR3aa: CASSTFFRIEGETQYF; CDR3nt: TGTGCCAGCAGCACGTTCTTTAGGATAGAGGGAGAGACCCAGTACTTC
v_gene: TRBV6-6; j_gene: TRBJ1-1; d_gene: TRBD1; abundance: many; CDR3aa: CASQDRVEAFF; CDR3nt: TGTGCCAGCCAAGACAGGGTAGAAGCTTTCTTT
v_gene: TRBV4-3; j_gene: TRBJ2-1; d_gene: TRBD2; abundance: .; CDR3aa: CASSQDAASGISYNGQFF; CDR3nt: TGCGCCAGCAGCCAAGATGCGGCTAGCGGGATCTCCTACAATGGGCAGTTCTTC
v_gene: TRBV11-1; j_gene: TRBJ2-1; d_gene: .; abundance: .; CDR3aa: CASRSAGPINEQFF; CDR3nt: TGTGCCAGCAGATCTGCGGGACCGATCAATGAGCAGTTCTTC
v_gene: TRBV28; j_gene: TRBJ2-7; d_gene: .; abundance: .; CDR3aa: CASRTKGTVRPYEQYF; CDR3nt: TGTGCCAGCAGAACTAAGGGGACGGTCCGACCCTACGAGCAGTACTTC
v_gene: TRBV5-6; j_gene: TRBJ2-5; d_gene: .; abundance: .; CDR3aa: CASSRPGRGTETQYF; CDR3nt: TGTGCCAGCAGTCGACCGGGACGGGGTACAGAGACCCAGTACTTC
v_gene: TRBV10-3; j_gene: TRBJ2-1; d_gene: .; abundance: few; CDR3aa: CAISNGLSGNEQFF; CDR3nt: TGTGCCATCAGTAATGGACTATCCGGCAATGAGCAGTTCTTC
v_gene: TRBV20-1; j_gene: TRBJ2-2; d_gene: .; abundance: .; CDR3aa: CSASDDGDTGELFF; CDR3nt: TGCAGTGCTAGTGATGACGGGGACACCGGGGAGCTGTTTTTT
v_gene: TRBV12-3/TRBV12-4; j_gene: TRBJ2-3; d_gene: TRBD2; abundance: once; CDR3aa: CASSLRAGAGVDTQYF; CDR3nt: TGTGCCAGCAGTTTAAGAGCGGGAGCGGGGGTAGATACGCAGTATTTT
v_gene: TRBV30; j_gene: TRBJ2-5; d_gene: TRBD2; abundance: .; CDR3aa: CAWIGTSGDRRTQYF; CDR3nt: TGTGCCTGGATTGGGACTAGCGGGGACCGGCGGACCCAGTACTTC